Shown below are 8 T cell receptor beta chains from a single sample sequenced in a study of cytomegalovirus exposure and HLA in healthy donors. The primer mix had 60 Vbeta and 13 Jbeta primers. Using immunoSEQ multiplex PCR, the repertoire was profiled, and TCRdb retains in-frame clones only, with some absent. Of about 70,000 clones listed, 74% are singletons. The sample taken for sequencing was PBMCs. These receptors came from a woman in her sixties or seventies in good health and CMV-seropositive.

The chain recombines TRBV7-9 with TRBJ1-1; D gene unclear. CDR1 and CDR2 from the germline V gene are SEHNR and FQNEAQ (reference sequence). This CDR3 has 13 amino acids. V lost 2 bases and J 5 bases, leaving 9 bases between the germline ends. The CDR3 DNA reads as TGTGCCAGCAGCTTAAGTGTGGAGACTGAAGCTTTCTTT. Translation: CASSLSVETEAFF.

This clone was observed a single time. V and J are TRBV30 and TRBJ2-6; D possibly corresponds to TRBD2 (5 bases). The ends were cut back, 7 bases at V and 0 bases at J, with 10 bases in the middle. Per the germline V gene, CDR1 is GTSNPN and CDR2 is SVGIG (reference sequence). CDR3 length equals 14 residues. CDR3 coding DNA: TGTGCCTCACCCCGGGACTCTGGGGCCAACGTCCTGACTTTC. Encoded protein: CASPRDSGANVLTF.

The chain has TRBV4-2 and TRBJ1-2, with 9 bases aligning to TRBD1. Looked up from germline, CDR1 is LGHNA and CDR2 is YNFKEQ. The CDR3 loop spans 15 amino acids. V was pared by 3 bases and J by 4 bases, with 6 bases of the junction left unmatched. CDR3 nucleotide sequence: TGTGCCAGCAGCCAGGATCAACAGGGGGCCTATGGCTACACCTTC. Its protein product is CASSQDQQGAYGYTF.

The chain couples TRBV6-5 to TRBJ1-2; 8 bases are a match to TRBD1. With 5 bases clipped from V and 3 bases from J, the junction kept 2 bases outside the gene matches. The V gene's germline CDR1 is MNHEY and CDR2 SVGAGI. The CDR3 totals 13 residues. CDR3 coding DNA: TGTGCCAGCAGTCCGGACAGGGACTATGGCTACACCTTC. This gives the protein CASSPDRDYGYTF.

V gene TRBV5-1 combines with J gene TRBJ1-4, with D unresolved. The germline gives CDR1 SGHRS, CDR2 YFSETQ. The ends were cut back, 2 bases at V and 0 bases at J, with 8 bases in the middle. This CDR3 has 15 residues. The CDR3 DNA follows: TGCGCCAGCAGCTTACGAGGATCAACTAATGAAAAACTGTTTTTT. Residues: CASSLRGSTNEKLFF.

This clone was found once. The CDR3 region is CASSLVRSGANVLTF. In nucleotides, the CDR3 is TGTGCCAGCAGCTTAGTCCGCTCTGGGGCCAACGTCCTGACTTTC. V gene TRBV11-2 combines with J gene TRBJ2-6; D remains ambiguous. V lost 1 base to trimming and J lost 0 bases, with 4 bases between them. Germline V CDR1 and CDR2: SGHAT, FQNNGV. The CDR3 consists of 15 residues.

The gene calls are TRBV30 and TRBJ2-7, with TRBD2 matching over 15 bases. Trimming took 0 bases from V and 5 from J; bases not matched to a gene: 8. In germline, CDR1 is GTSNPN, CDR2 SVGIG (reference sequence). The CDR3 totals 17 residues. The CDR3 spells CAWSVLWTSGRVNEQYF. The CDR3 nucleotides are TGTGCCTGGAGTGTACTTTGGACTAGCGGGAGGGTAAACGAGCAGTACTTC.

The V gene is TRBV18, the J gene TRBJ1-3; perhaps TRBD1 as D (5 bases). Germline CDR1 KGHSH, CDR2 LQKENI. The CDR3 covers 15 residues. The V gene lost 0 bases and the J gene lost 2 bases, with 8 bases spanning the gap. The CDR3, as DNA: TGTGCCAGCTCACCACCTTCCAGGGCTGGAAACACCATATATTTT. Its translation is CASSPPSRAGNTIYF.